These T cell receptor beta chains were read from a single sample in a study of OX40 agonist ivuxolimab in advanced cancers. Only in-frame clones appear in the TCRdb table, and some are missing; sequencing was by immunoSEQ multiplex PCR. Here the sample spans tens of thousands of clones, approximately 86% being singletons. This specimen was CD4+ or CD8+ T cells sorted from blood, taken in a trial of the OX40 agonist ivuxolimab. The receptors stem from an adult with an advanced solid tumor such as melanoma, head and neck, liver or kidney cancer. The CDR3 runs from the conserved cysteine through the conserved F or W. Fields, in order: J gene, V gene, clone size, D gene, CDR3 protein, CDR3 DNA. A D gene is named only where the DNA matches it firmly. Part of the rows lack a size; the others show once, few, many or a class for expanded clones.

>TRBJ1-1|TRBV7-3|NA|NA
CASSSGPQNTEAFF
TGTGCCAGCAGTTCTGGACCGCAAAACACTGAAGCTTTCTTT
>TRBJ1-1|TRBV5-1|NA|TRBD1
CASSPRDRDPTEAFF
TGCGCCAGCAGCCCCAGGGACAGGGACCCTACTGAAGCTTTCTTT
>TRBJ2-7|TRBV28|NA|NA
CASSSPPLYEQYF
TGTGCCAGCAGTTCTCCTCCCCTCTACGAGCAGTACTTC
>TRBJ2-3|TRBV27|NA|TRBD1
CASVPTGRVDTQYF
TGTGCCAGCGTCCCGACAGGGAGAGTAGATACGCAGTATTTT
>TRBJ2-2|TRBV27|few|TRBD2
CASGDYFTGELFF
TGTGCCAGCGGGGACTATTTCACCGGGGAGCTGTTTTTT
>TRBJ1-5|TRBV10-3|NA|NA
CAISESSGGAGQPQHF
TGTGCCATCAGTGAGTCGAGCGGGGGCGCGGGTCAGCCCCAGCATTTT
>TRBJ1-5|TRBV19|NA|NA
CASSTRTDSNQPQHF
TGTGCCAGTAGTACTCGGACTGATAGCAATCAGCCCCAGCATTTT
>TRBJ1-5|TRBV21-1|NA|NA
CASSKGPGQGLCQPQHF
TGTGCCAGCAGCAAAGGGCCGGGACAGGGCTTGTGTCAGCCCCAGCATTTT
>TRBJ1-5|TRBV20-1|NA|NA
CSASGDQPQHF
TGCAGTGCTAGCGGGGATCAGCCCCAGCATTTT
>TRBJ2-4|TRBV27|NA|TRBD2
CASSLGGGSKNIQYF
TGTGCCAGCAGTTTAGGCGGGGGATCCAAAAACATTCAGTACTTC
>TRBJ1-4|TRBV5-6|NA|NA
CASSFSGSLSTNEKLFF
TGTGCCAGCAGCTTTAGCGGCAGCCTCTCAACTAATGAAAAACTGTTTTTT
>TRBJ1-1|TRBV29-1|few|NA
CSVTQGLGVEAFF
TGCAGCGTTACTCAGGGTCTCGGAGTTGAAGCTTTCTTT
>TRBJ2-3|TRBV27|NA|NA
CASSRSSSGLSTDTQYF
TGTGCCAGCAGTCGCAGCAGTAGCGGTCTTAGCACAGATACGCAGTATTTT
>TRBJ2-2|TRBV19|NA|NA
CASSNRFTGELFF
TGTGCCAGTAGTAATCGTTTCACCGGGGAGCTGTTTTTT
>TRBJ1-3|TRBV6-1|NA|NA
CASSEARGDTIYF
TGTGCCAGCAGTGAAGCGAGGGGAGACACCATATATTTT
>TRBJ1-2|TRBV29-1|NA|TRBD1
CSVGRTGEHGYTF
TGCAGCGTTGGAAGGACAGGGGAACATGGCTACACCTTC
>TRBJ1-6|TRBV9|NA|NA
CASSAHANSPLHF
TGTGCCAGCAGCGCTCATGCCAATTCACCCCTCCACTTT
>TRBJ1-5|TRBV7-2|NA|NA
CASSLWWGANQPQHF
TGTGCCAGCAGCTTATGGTGGGGGGCCAATCAGCCCCAGCATTTT
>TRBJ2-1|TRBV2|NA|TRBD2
CASSSGASYNEQFF
TGTGCCAGTAGCAGCGGGGCCTCCTACAATGAGCAGTTCTTC
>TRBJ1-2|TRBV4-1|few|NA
CASSHPANYGYTF
TGCGCCAGCAGCCATCCAGCGAACTATGGCTACACCTTC
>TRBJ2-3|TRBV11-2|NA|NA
CASSILLDPGGTADTQYF
TGTGCCAGCAGTATCTTACTCGACCCGGGCGGGACAGCAGATACGCAGTATTTT
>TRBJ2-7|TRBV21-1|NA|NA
CASSFRTTIYEQYF
TGTGCCAGCAGCTTCCGGACCACTATCTACGAGCAGTACTTC
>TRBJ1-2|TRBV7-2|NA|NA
CASSLVTYGYTF
TGTGCCAGCAGCTTAGTCACCTATGGCTACACCTTC
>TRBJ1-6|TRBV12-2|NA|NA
CASRIPRVRNSPLHF
TGTGCAAGTCGCATCCCGAGGGTGCGCAATTCACCCCTCCACTTT
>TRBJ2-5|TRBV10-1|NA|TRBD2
CASSETSGGQETQYF
TGCGCCAGCAGTGAGACTAGCGGGGGGCAAGAGACCCAGTACTTC
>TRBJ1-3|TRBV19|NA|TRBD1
CASSQGGLSGNTIYF
TGTGCCAGTAGCCAGGGGGGCCTTTCTGGAAACACCATATATTTT
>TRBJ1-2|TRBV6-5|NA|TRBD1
CASSRDRGNYGYTF
TGTGCCAGCAGTCGGGACAGGGGGAACTATGGCTACACCTTC
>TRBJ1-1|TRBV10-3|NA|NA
CAISETGKNTEAFF
TGTGCCATCAGTGAAACGGGGAAGAACACTGAAGCTTTCTTT
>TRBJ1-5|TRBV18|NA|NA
CASSPQSRDPQHF
TGTGCCAGCTCGCCCCAGTCCCGGGACCCCCAGCATTTT
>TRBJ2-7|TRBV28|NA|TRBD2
CASSLWTSGAYEQYF
TGTGCCAGCAGTTTATGGACTAGCGGCGCGTACGAGCAGTACTTC
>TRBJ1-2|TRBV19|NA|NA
CASSTQGLGYTF
TGTGCCAGTAGTACTCAGGGGCTGGGCTACACCTTC
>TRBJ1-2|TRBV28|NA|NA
CASSLYANAGYGYTF
TGTGCCAGCAGTTTATACGCAAACGCGGGCTATGGCTACACCTTC
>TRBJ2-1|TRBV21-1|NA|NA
CASSKAPGLPQRNEQFF
TGTGCCAGCAGCAAGGCCCCGGGACTACCCCAACGGAATGAGCAGTTCTTC
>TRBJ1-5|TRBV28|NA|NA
CASSLSVRQPQHF
TGTGCCAGCAGTTTGTCCGTTCGGCAGCCCCAGCATTTT
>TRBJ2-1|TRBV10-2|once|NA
CASSTQGDEQFF
TGCGCCAGCAGTACGCAGGGCGATGAGCAGTTCTTC
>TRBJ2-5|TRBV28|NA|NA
CASSLANQETQYF
TGTGCCAGCAGTTTAGCCAACCAAGAGACCCAGTACTTC
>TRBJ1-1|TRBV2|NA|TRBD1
CASSNRGNTEAFF
TGTGCCAGCAGTAACAGGGGAAACACTGAAGCTTTCTTT
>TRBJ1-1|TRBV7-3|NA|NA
CASSSSQGPGRTSNTEAFF
TGTGCCAGCAGCTCCTCCCAAGGGCCTGGACGAACCTCGAACACTGAAGCTTTCTTT
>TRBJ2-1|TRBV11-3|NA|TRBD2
CASSPGLANEQFF
TGTGCCAGCAGCCCCGGACTAGCTAATGAGCAGTTCTTC
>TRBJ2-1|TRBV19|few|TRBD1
CASSMGQGGNEQFF
TGTGCCAGTAGTATGGGACAGGGGGGCAATGAGCAGTTCTTC
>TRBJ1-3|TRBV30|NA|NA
CAWSLWGTGNTIYF
TGTGCCTGGAGTCTATGGGGTACTGGAAACACCATATATTTT
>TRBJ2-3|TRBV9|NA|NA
CASSASPRLTDTQYF
TGTGCCAGCAGCGCTAGCCCGAGGTTGACAGATACGCAGTATTTT
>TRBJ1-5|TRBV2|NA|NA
CASSAPGPVSNQPQHF
TGTGCCAGCAGTGCTCCGGGACCCGTTAGCAATCAGCCCCAGCATTTT
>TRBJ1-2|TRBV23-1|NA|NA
CASSRQPRTNYGYTF
TGCGCCAGCAGTCGACAGCCTCGGACTAACTATGGCTACACCTTC
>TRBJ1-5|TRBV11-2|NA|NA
CASSQGNSNQPQHF
TGTGCCAGCAGCCAGGGAAATAGCAATCAGCCCCAGCATTTT
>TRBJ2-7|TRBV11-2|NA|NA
CASSLGPGKGMRYEQYF
TGTGCCAGCAGCTTAGGACCAGGGAAGGGGATGCGGTACGAGCAGTACTTC
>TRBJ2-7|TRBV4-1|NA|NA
CASSQEVQVMTYEQYF
TGCGCCAGCAGCCAAGAGGTACAGGTGATGACCTACGAGCAGTACTTC
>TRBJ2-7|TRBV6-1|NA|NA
CASTDEREQYF
TGTGCCAGCACGGACGAACGCGAGCAGTACTTC
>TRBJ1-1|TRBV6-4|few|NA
CASAKELNTEAFF
TGTGCCAGCGCAAAGGAACTCAACACTGAAGCTTTCTTT
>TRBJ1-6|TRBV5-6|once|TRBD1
CASSSRDRGGNSPLHF
TGTGCCAGCAGCTCCCGGGACAGGGGAGGCAATTCACCCCTCCACTTT
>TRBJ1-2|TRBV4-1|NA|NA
CASSHPGEVYGYTF
TGCGCCAGCAGCCACCCTGGGGAGGTCTATGGCTACACCTTC
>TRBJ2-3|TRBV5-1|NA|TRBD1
CASSQGRGPYTDTQYF
TGCGCCAGCAGCCAGGGCAGGGGGCCCTACACAGATACGCAGTATTTT
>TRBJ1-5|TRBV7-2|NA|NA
CASSHDGSHQPQHF
TGTGCCAGCAGCCATGACGGGTCTCATCAGCCCCAGCATTTT
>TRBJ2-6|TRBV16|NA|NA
CASSQSSGIGSGANVLTF
TGTGCCAGCAGCCAATCCTCAGGGATCGGCTCTGGGGCCAACGTCCTGACTTTC
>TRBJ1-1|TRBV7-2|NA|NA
CASSGRQALLNTEAFF
TGTGCCAGCAGCGGCCGACAGGCCCTGCTGAACACTGAAGCTTTCTTT